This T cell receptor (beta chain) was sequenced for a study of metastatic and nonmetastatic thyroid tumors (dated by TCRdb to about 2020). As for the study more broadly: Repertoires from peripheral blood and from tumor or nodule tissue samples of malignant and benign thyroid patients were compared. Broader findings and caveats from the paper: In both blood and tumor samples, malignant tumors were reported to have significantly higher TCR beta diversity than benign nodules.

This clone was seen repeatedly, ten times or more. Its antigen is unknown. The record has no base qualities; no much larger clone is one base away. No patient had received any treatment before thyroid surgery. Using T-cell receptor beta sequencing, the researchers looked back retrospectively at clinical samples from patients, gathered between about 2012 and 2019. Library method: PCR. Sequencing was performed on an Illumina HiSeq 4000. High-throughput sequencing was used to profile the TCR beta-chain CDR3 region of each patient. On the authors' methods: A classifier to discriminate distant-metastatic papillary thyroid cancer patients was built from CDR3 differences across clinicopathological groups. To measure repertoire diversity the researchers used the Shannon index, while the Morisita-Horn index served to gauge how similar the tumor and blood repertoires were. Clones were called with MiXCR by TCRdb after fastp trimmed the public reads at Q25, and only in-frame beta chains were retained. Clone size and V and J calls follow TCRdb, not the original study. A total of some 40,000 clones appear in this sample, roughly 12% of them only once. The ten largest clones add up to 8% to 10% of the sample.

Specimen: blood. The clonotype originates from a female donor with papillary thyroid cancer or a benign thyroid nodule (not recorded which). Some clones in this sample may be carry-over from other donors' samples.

The CDR3 region has the sequence CASHSLEWDTEAFF. The nucleotides are TGTGCCAGCCACAGCTTAGAATGGGACACTGAAGCTTTCTTT. Recombination joined TRBV7-9 with TRBJ1-1, with the identity of the D gene unclear. Relative to germline, V is 8 bases shorter and J is 3 bases shorter, with 16 bases between their ends. CDR1 and CDR2 were assigned from the germline V gene (reference sequence) as SEHNR and FQNEAQ. Spanning cysteine to phenylalanine, the CDR3 consists of 14 amino acids. Only the CDR3 DNA stays, 42 bases, in frame from base 1.